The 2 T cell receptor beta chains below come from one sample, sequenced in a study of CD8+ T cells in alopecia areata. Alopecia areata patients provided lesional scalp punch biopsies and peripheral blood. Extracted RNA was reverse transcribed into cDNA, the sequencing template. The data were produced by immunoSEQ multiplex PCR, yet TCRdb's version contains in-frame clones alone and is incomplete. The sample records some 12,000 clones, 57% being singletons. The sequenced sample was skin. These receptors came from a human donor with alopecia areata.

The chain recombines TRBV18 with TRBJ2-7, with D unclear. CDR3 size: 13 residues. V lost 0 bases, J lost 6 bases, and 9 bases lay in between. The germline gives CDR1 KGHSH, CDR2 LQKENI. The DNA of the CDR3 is TGTGCCAGCTCACCACCGATGGCTGGCGAGCAGTACTTC. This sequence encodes CASSPPMAGEQYF.

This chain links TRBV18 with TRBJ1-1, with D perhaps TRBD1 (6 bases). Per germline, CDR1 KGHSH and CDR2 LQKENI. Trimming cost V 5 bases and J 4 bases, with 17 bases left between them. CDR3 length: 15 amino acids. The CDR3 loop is CASSSQGGGGTEAFF. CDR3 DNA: TGTGCCAGCTCATCTCAGGGCGGGGGCGGCACTGAAGCTTTCTTT.